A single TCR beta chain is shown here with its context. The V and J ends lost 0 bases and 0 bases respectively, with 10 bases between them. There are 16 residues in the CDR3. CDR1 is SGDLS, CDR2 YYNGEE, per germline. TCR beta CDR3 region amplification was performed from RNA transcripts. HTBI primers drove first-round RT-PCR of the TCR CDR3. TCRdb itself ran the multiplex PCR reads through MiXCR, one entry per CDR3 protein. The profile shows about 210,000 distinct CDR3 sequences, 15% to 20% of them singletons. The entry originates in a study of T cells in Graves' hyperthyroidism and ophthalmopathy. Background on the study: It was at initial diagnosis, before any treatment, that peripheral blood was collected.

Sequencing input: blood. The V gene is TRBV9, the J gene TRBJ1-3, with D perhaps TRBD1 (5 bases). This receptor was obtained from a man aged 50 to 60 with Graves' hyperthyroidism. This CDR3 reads CASSVAGTGSGNTIYF. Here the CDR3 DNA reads TGTGCCAGCAGCGTAGCCGGGACGGGCTCTGGAAACACCATATATTTT.